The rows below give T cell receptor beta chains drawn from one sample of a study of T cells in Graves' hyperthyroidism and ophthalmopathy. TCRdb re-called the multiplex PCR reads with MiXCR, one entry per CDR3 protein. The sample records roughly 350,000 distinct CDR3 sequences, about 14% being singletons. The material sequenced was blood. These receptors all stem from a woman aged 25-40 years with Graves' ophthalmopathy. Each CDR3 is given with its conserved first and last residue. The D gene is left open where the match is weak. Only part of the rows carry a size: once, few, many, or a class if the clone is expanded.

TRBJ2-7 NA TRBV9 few TGTGCCAGCAGCCGCCAAAGGGGCTACGAGCAGTACTTC CASSRQRGYEQYF
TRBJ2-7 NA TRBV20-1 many TGCAGTGCTAGGGACCGGCACAGCCTCTACGAGCAGTACTTC CSARDRHSLYEQYF
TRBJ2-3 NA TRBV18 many TGTGCCAGCTCACCACCGGACCGGTACACAGATACGCAGTATTTT CASSPPDRYTDTQYF
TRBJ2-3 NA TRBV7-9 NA TGTGCCAGCAGCCAACCGTCGGGGTCGCCCACAGATACGCAGTATTTT CASSQPSGSPTDTQYF
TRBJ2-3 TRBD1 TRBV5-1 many TGCGCCAGCAGCGCCTGGGACAGGGCAATCACAGATACGCAGTATTTT CASSAWDRAITDTQYF
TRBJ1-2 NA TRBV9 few TGTGCCAGCAGCGTAGGGGCCAAGGGCTACACCTTC CASSVGAKGYTF
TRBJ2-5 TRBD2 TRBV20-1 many TGCAGTGCTAGAGATCAGATGGGAGGGTTGGGGGAGACCCAGTACTTC CSARDQMGGLGETQYF
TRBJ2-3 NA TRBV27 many TGTGCCAGCAGACTCAAACACCGGACAGGCACAGATACGCAGTATTTT CASRLKHRTGTDTQYF
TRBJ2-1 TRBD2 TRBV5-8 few TGTGCCAGCAGCTTGGAAGCGGGGAGCTCCTACAATGAGCAGTTCTTC CASSLEAGSSYNEQFF
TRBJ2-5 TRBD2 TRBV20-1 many TGCAGTGCTAGAGAAATCAGCGGGGGGGCCGGGGAGACCCAGTACTTC CSAREISGGAGETQYF
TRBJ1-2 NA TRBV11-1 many TGTGCCAGCAGCTTAGGAGTGGAGAACTATGGCTACACCTTC CASSLGVENYGYTF
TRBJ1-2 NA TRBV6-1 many TGTGCCAGCAGTGAACGGCAGGGATGGGTCGGCTACACCTTC CASSERQGWVGYTF
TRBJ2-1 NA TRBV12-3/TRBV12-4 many TGTGCCAGCAGTTCGCTAGGACTAACCTTCTACAATGAGCAGTTCTTC CASSSLGLTFYNEQFF
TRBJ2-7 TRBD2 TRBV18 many TGTGCCAGCTCACCATTGCGGGGGGTCACTAGCTACGAGCAGTACTTC CASSPLRGVTSYEQYF
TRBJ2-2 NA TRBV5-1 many TGCGCCAGCAGCTTGGAAACCATTACCGGGGAGCTGTTTTTT CASSLETITGELFF
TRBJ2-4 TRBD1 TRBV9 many TGTGCCAGCAGCACGGGGACAGGGAAAAACATTCAGTACTTC CASSTGTGKNIQYF
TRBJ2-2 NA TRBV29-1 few TGCAGCGCAAACACCGGGACCGGGAATACCGGGGAGCTGTTTTTT CSANTGTGNTGELFF
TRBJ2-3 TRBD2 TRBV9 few TGTGCCAGCCGACGGGGTTTAGCGGGGGGTAGCACAGATACGCAGTATTTT CASRRGLAGGSTDTQYF
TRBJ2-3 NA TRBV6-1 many TGTGCCAGCAGTGCGTACTCTAGCGGCACAGATACGCAGTATTTT CASSAYSSGTDTQYF
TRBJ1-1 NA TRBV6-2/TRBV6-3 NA TGTGCCAGCAGGACGCAAGCAGCTTTCTTT CASRTQAAFF
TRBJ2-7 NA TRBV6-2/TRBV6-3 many TGTGCCAGCAGTATCAGAAACCGCTACGAGCAGTACTTC CASSIRNRYEQYF
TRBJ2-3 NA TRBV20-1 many TGCAGTGCTAGAGTCCTCAGGGTTAGCACAGATACGCAGTATTTT CSARVLRVSTDTQYF
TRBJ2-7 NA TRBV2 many TGTGCCAGCAGGGGAACCTACGAGCAGTACTTC CASRGTYEQYF
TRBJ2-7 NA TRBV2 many TGTGCCAGCAGATCCGGGACAATCCCCTCTGGCGAGCAGTACTTC CASRSGTIPSGEQYF
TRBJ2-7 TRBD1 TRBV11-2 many TGTGCCAGCACCGCAGGGGCAGGGGGCTCGTACGAGCAGTACTTC CASTAGAGGSYEQYF
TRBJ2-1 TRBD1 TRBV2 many TGTGCCAGCAGTTTCACCGGGACAGGCGGATACAATGAGCAGTTCTTC CASSFTGTGGYNEQFF
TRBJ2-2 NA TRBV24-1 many TGTGCCACGGCCCGAGGGGGGATCGACACCGGGGAGCTGTTTTTT CATARGGIDTGELFF
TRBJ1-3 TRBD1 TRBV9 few TGTGCCAGCAGTGGACAGGGGTTTGAAAACACCATATATTTT CASSGQGFENTIYF
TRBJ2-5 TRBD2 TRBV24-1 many TGTGCCACCGGGTTTCGGAGCGGGGAGCAAGAGACCCAGTACTTC CATGFRSGEQETQYF
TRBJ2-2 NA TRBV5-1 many TGCGCCAGCAGCCCAAAGCTAACCGGGGAGCTGTTTTTT CASSPKLTGELFF
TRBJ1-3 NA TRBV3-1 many TGTGCCAGCAGCCAAGACCCGTGGGCCTACAGGGATGGGCGATACTCTGGAAACACCATATATTTT CASSQDPWAYRDGRYSGNTIYF